The present TCR beta chain was sequenced within a study of CD8 T cells in ankylosing spondylitis. General study points: Seemingly characteristic of ankylosing spondylitis blood was a TCR beta motif consisting of 7 or 8 highly homologous variants. Certain motif variants had earlier been reported in reactive arthritis synovial fluid and blood. Within matched ankylosing spondylitis synovial fluid, disease-linked clones were reportedly significantly enriched.

CDR3 length: 14 residues. V lost 6 bases and J 6 bases, leaving 15 bases between the germline ends. In germline, CDR1 is MNHEY, CDR2 SVGEGT. Quantitative 5'-RACE with molecular barcodes was used to make the TCR beta libraries. MiXCR was run by TCRdb on the 5' RACE reads, yielding one entry per CDR3 protein. The sample has some 340,000 distinct CDR3 sequences; about 15% are singletons. In the case of this clonotype: What it binds is unknown.

The sequencing input was blood, either unsorted or a sorted T cell fraction (not recorded which). V is TRBV6-2 or TRBV6-3 and J is TRBJ1-5, with D unclear. This TCR came from a male donor with ankylosing spondylitis or in good health (not recorded which). The CDR3 bases are TGTGCCAGCAGGGAACTGGACCGGGGTCAGCCCCAGCATTTT. Residues: CASRELDRGQPQHF.